Shown below are 27 T cell receptor beta chains from a single sample sequenced in a study of cytomegalovirus exposure and HLA in healthy donors. This PCR relied on a set of 60 Vbeta primers and 13 Jbeta primers. The data were produced by immunoSEQ multiplex PCR, yet TCRdb's version contains in-frame clones alone and is incomplete. The sample consists of about 180,000 clones, 80% of them appearing once. The sequenced sample was PBMCs. These receptors were collected from a man aged 25-45 years in good health and CMV-seropositive.

This clone has just one count. The V call is TRBV28, the J call TRBJ1-1, with a possible D match to TRBD1 (6 bases). V lost 0 bases and J 4 bases, leaving 15 bases between the germline ends. The CDR3 runs to 16 residues. Germline V gives CDR1 MDHEN, CDR2 SYDVKM. CDR3 region: CASSLWGGGRATEAFF. The CDR3 nucleotides read TGTGCCAGCAGTTTATGGGGCGGGGGCCGGGCCACTGAAGCTTTCTTT.

J is TRBJ2-7 and V is TRBV5-1; 9 bases are shared with TRBD1. The CDR3 loop spans 13 amino acids. Losses at the gene ends were 1 base for V and 6 bases for J; bases not matched to a gene: 2. Germline-derived CDR1 and CDR2 are SGHRS and YFSETQ. The CDR3 nucleotides are TGCGCCAGCAGCTTGACAGGGGGCCTCGAGCAGTACTTC. It specifies CASSLTGGLEQYF.

The gene calls are TRBV27 and TRBJ2-7; 7 nucleotides match TRBD2. Germline CDR1 reads MNHEY; CDR2 reads SMNVEV (reference sequence). The junction had 14 bases not matched to a gene; V was cut back by 5 bases and J by 7 bases. CDR3 length: 15 residues. In DNA form, the CDR3 reads TGTGCCAGCAGTCTCCCGGGAAGCGGGAATCGGGAGCAGTACTTC. This codes for CASSLPGSGNREQYF.

The J gene is TRBJ1-1, the V gene TRBV18; D not certain. In germline, CDR1 is KGHSH, CDR2 LQKENI. This CDR3 region has 13 residues. Trimming cost V 0 bases and J 7 bases, with 9 bases left between them. The chain's CDR3 is CASSPPSGDEAFF. The CDR3 DNA reads TGTGCCAGCTCACCACCGAGCGGGGATGAAGCTTTCTTT.

This sequence joins TRBV9 and TRBJ2-3; TRBD1 aligns across 9 bases. The germline gives CDR1 SGDLS, CDR2 YYNGEE. This CDR3 region has 15 residues. After removal of 3 bases from V and 0 bases from J, the junction contained 2 bases not matched to a gene. The CDR3: CASSEQGASTDTQYF. CDR3 DNA sequence: TGTGCCAGCAGCGAACAGGGGGCTAGCACAGATACGCAGTATTTT.

The gene calls are TRBV6-5 and TRBJ1-6, with TRBD1 matching over 9 bases. CDR3 length equals 14 residues. Germline-derived CDR1 and CDR2 are MNHEY and SVGAGI. V lost 6 bases, J lost 7 bases, and 4 bases stayed unmatched. The CDR3 DNA is TGTGCCAGCAGAGAAGACAGGGGGAATTCACCCCTCCACTTT. As protein: CASREDRGNSPLHF.

The J gene is TRBJ2-7, the V gene TRBV27, with D maybe TRBD1 (6 bases). The germline V gene has CDR1 MNHEY and CDR2 SMNVEV (reference sequence). This CDR3 is 14 amino acids long. Trimming took 6 bases from V and 4 from J, leaving 16 bases between them. The CDR3 sequence: CASRGMRGWYEQYF. The CDR3 nucleotides are TGTGCCAGCAGAGGTATGAGGGGGTGGTACGAGCAGTACTTC.

As for this clone: Distinct nucleotide sequences in the sample also encode this CDR3. The V gene is TRBV7-2, the J gene TRBJ2-1; TRBD1 matches at 8 bases. The CDR3 runs 13 residues. V was clipped by 5 bases and J by 7 bases; unmatched bases: 4. Germline CDR1 is SGHTA and CDR2 is FQGNSA. CDR3 in amino acids: CASSPRQGNEQFF. CDR3 sequence (DNA): TGTGCCAGCAGCCCTCGACAGGGGAATGAGCAGTTCTTC.

This chain uses TRBV9 with TRBJ1-5; TRBD1 might be the D (6 bases). CDR3 size: 14 residues. Germline V gives CDR1 SGDLS, CDR2 YYNGEE. Trimming left V 4 bases short and J 7 bases short, with 15 bases between. The CDR3 spells CASSPGEGGQPQHF. As DNA, the CDR3 is TGTGCCAGCAGCCCCGGGGAGGGGGGGCAGCCCCAGCATTTT.

The CDR3 spells CASSPGSGGNYEQYF. The CDR3, as DNA: TGCGCCAGCAGCCCGGGCTCTGGGGGGAACTACGAGCAGTACTTC. The chain couples TRBV5-1 to TRBJ2-7; D is perhaps TRBD2 (6 bases). Germline values: CDR1 SGHRS, CDR2 YFSETQ. Trimming shortened V by 4 bases and J by 3 bases, and 17 bases separated the two germline ends. This CDR3 has 15 amino acids. Looking up the rest from reference TRBV5-1 and TRBJ2-7 gives the full variable domain: KAGVTQTPRYLIKTRGQQVTLSCSPISGHRSVSWYQQTPGQGLQFLFEYFSETQRNKGNFPGRFSGRQFSNSRSEMNVSTLELGDSALYLCASSPGSGGNYEQYFGPGTRLTVT.

The CDR3 bases are TGCGCCAGCAGCTTGGGCGGGACTAGCAATTCCTACGAGCAGTACTTC. Translating gives CASSLGGTSNSYEQYF. The rearrangement uses TRBV5-1 and TRBJ2-5; TRBD2 matches at 9 bases. The assigned J gene may be wrong: the sequence end matches TRBJ2-7 better. The CDR3 contains 16 residues. Germline V gives CDR1 SGHRS, CDR2 YFSETQ.

This clone was observed a few times. The rearrangement uses TRBV28 and TRBJ2-3; possibly TRBD1 for D (6 bases). CDR3 length: 15 residues. CDR1 and CDR2 (germline): MDHEN, SYDVKM. V lost 4 bases, J lost 0 bases, and 11 bases lay in between. This chain's CDR3 is CASSWDISSTDTQYF. The CDR3 DNA reads TGTGCCAGCAGTTGGGACATTTCTAGCACAGATACGCAGTATTTT.

This chain connects TRBV9 to TRBJ1-1; D remains ambiguous. From germline, CDR1 is SGDLS and CDR2 YYNGEE. The CDR3 is made up of 14 amino acids. Trimming took 1 base from V and 4 from J, leaving 11 bases between them. The CDR3 region has the DNA TGTGCCAGCAGCGTAAAGGGAGTAGGCACTGAAGCTTTCTTT. Translation gives CASSVKGVGTEAFF.

The gene calls are TRBV19 and TRBJ1-2; TRBD1 matches 7 bases. Looked up from germline, CDR1 is LNHDA and CDR2 is SQIVND (reference sequence). Germline trimming cut 6 bases from V and 5 bases from J; bases unmatched to any gene: 12. The CDR3 runs to 15 residues. DNA for the CDR3: TGTGCCAGTAGGCTGGCCCGGGACAGCCGATATGGCTACACCTTC. This encodes CASRLARDSRYGYTF.

This rearrangement joins TRBV19 to TRBJ2-2, with TRBD2 matching over 10 bases. The CDR3 length is 16 residues. V trimming: 5 bases; J trimming: 1 base; junction bases outside the gene matches: 4. Germline lookup yields CDR1 LNHDA and CDR2 SQIVND (reference sequence). The CDR3 sequence: CASSSLAGGNTGELFF. As DNA, the CDR3 is TGTGCCAGTAGTTCCTTAGCGGGAGGGAACACCGGGGAGCTGTTTTTT.

There are a few counts of this clone. The gene calls are TRBV6-5 and TRBJ2-2, with 9 bases matching TRBD2. The CDR3 loop spans 15 amino acids. Per germline, CDR1 MNHEY and CDR2 SVGAGI. Germline trimming cut 7 bases from V and 2 bases from J; bases unmatched to any gene: 5. The CDR3 region is CASNELAGNTGELFF. DNA of the CDR3: TGTGCCAGCAACGAACTAGCGGGTAACACCGGGGAGCTGTTTTTT.

This clone was detected once. The chain employs TRBV4-2 and TRBJ2-3, with D tentatively TRBD2 (6 bases). This CDR3 has 16 amino acids. V was shortened by 1 base and J by 0 bases, with 11 bases between the two germline ends. Looked up from germline, CDR1 is LGHNA and CDR2 is YNFKEQ. The CDR3 here is CASSQGDSGSTDTQYF. CDR3 DNA: TGTGCCAGCAGCCAAGGCGATAGCGGCAGCACAGATACGCAGTATTTT.

This chain links TRBV9 with TRBJ2-7, with 11 bases that match TRBD1. The length of the CDR3 is 15 residues. Trimming at V came to 2 bases and at J to 1 base, leaving 2 bases not matched to a gene. Germline V lookup: CDR1 SGDLS, CDR2 YYNGEE. The CDR3 DNA reads as TGTGCCAGCAGCGTCGGGACAGGGGGATCCTACGAGCAGTACTTC. Translated, it gives CASSVGTGGSYEQYF.

This chain's CDR3 is CASSLTVLGGETQYF. The CDR3 DNA reads as TGTGCCAGCAGCTTAACTGTATTAGGGGGAGAGACCCAGTACTTC. J is TRBJ2-5 and V is TRBV11-2, with D possibly matching TRBD1 (6 bases). CDR3 length: 15 residues. The V end was cut by 2 bases, the J end by 4 bases, with 14 bases between. Germline V gives CDR1 SGHAT, CDR2 FQNNGV.

J is TRBJ2-2 and V is TRBV27, with TRBD1 matching 7 bases. Germline CDR1 reads MNHEY; CDR2 reads SMNVEV (reference sequence). The CDR3 consists of 13 residues. The V gene end was trimmed by 2 bases and the J gene end by 6 bases; junction bases not matched to a gene: 0. The CDR3 is CASSLQGAGELFF. The CDR3 DNA sequence: TGTGCCAGCAGTTTACAGGGGGCCGGGGAGCTGTTTTTT.

The genes are TRBV9 and TRBJ1-4, with TRBD1 matching 7 bases. This CDR3 spans 15 amino acids. Trimming took 0 bases from V and 8 from J; bases not matched to a gene: 7. Germline values: CDR1 SGDLS, CDR2 YYNGEE. CDR3 DNA: TGTGCCAGCAGCGTAGACAGGGGTCAAGGGGAAAAACTGTTTTTT. Protein product: CASSVDRGQGEKLFF.

The chain carries TRBV5-1 and TRBJ1-3, with 10 bases identical to TRBD1. Germline CDR1 reads SGHRS; CDR2 reads YFSETQ. The CDR3 covers 17 residues. Unmatched junction bases numbered 7, after V lost 4 bases and J lost 0 bases. CDR3 sequence reads: CASSTLGQGNSGNTIYF. In DNA, the CDR3 is TGCGCCAGCAGCACTCTGGGACAGGGGAACTCTGGAAACACCATATATTTT.

The chain joins TRBV10-2 to TRBJ2-3; TRBD2 agrees at 9 bases. The CDR3 sequence is 14 residues long. Trimming cost V 6 bases and J 1 base; bases outside gene matches: 2. Germline values: CDR1 WSHSY, CDR2 SAAADI. The CDR3 loop reads CASSVAGGTDTQYF. The CDR3 nucleotides read TGCGCCAGCAGCGTAGCGGGGGGCACAGATACGCAGTATTTT.

The chain combines TRBV5-4 with TRBJ2-7; 12 nucleotides line up with TRBD2. The J segment lost 3 bases and the V segment lost 4 bases, leaving 5 bases of the junction unmatched. Germline loops: CDR1 SGHNT, CDR2 YYREEE (reference sequence). The CDR3 is 15 amino acids. The CDR3 loop reads CASSRLAGVVYEQYF. As DNA, the CDR3 is TGTGCCAGCAGCAGACTAGCGGGAGTTGTCTACGAGCAGTACTTC.

The chain recombines TRBV9 with TRBJ2-7; 12 nucleotides line up with TRBD2. The length of the CDR3 is 18 residues. The germline CDR1 and CDR2 sequences are SGDLS and YYNGEE. V shed 4 bases and J 4 bases; nucleotides not matched to a gene: 15. The CDR3 sequence: CASSPHPSGRAIIYEQYF. CDR3 nucleotide sequence: TGTGCCAGCAGCCCCCACCCTAGCGGGAGGGCCATCATATACGAGCAGTACTTC.

The gene calls are TRBV6-6 and TRBJ1-1, with TRBD1 matching over 9 bases. The CDR3 contains 15 residues. V gave up 7 bases and J gave up 1 base; unmatched junction bases: 7. Germline assignment: CDR1 MNHNY and CDR2 SVGAGI (reference sequence). CDR3 sequence reads: CASTHRTGENTEAFF. CDR3 sequence (DNA): TGTGCCAGCACCCACCGGACAGGGGAGAACACTGAAGCTTTCTTT.

The chain recombines TRBV5-6 with TRBJ2-4, with TRBD1 matching 10 bases. Unmatched junction bases numbered 11, after V lost 4 bases and J lost 1 base. The germline gives CDR1 SGHDT, CDR2 YYEEEE. This CDR3 contains 18 residues. The CDR3 DNA is TGTGCCAGCAGCCGATTACCTCGGACAGGGGGGGCCAAAAACATTCAGTACTTC. Protein sequence: CASSRLPRTGGAKNIQYF.